This TCR beta chain was profiled in a study of blood T cell repertoires in COVID-19. Study-level background: Specimens from acute and convalescent COVID-19 originated in the United States, Italy and Spain.

Per the authors' pipeline: Amplification with reference gene primers provided the estimates of nucleated cell counts. Clones were sequenced by immunoSEQ multiplex PCR, and TCRdb holds only the in-frame ones, with some missing. The DNA gave D and trimming, while V, J and clone size come from that table. Among about 280,000 clones, under 95% were seen once, and the ten largest hold about 3%. The study recruited people aged roughly 18 to 95 years across approximately 25 US areas. Within the 2 weeks before study entry, each person in the exposed group met a COVID-19 case. V was cut by 0 bases and J by 0 bases, with 7 bases left in between. The germline CDR1 and CDR2 sequences are SGHRS and YFSETQ. The CDR3 covers 15 residues.

This clonotype originated in a middle-aged man who had been exposed to COVID-19. The chain links TRBV5-1 to TRBJ1-3; D is uncertain. The sequenced material came from PBMCs or T cells enriched from blood (not recorded which). The CDR3 coding sequence is TGCGCCAGCAGCTTGGACGGGTCCTCTGGAAACACCATATATTTT. This translates into CASSLDGSSGNTIYF.